The rows below give T cell receptor beta chains drawn from one sample of a study of T-cell reconstitution after alpha-beta-depleted transplantation in children. A single record per CDR3 protein comes from TCRdb applying MiXCR to the PCR reads. The sample lists 98,000 or so distinct CDR3 sequences; around a quarter were seen once. Sequenced here: PBMCs, sampled before TCRalphabeta/CD19-depleted stem cell transplant. The receptors come from a boy aged 2 to 9 with acute lymphoblastic leukemia, due to receive a stem cell transplant. CDR3s include the opening cysteine and the closing phenylalanine or tryptophan. D genes are given only for firm matches. Size tells how often a clone was seen (once, few, many) or the class of an expanded clone, and some rows leave it out.

abundance,v_gene,d_gene,len,j_gene,CDR3nt,CDR3aa
NA,TRBV20-1,TRBD1,16,TRBJ2-4,TGCAGTGCTTGGAGGACAGGGGAACTAGCCAAAAACATTCAGTACTTC,CSAWRTGELAKNIQYF
many,TRBV15,TRBD1,17,TRBJ2-3,TGTGCCACCAGCAGGACCCTAGGGACAGCCTTCACAGATACGCAGTATTTT,CATSRTLGTAFTDTQYF
few,TRBV5-6,TRBD1,14,TRBJ1-4,TGTGCCAGCAGCCCCTCAGGGGGCTATGAAAAACTGTTTTTT,CASSPSGGYEKLFF
NA,TRBV9,NA,13,TRBJ1-2,TGTGCCAGCAGCGTAGGGACAAGCTATGGCTACACCTTC,CASSVGTSYGYTF
few,TRBV4-1,TRBD1,15,TRBJ1-1,TGCGCCAGCAGCCAATATAATACAGGGGACACTGAAGCTTTCTTT,CASSQYNTGDTEAFF
NA,TRBV24-1,TRBD2,14,TRBJ2-1,TGTGCCACCAGTAAGCGGGGCCTGTACAATGAGCAGTTCTTC,CATSKRGLYNEQFF
NA,TRBV11-2,TRBD2,17,TRBJ2-3,TGTGCCAGCAGCTTATTAGCTAGCGGGATTCGCACAGATACGCAGTATTTT,CASSLLASGIRTDTQYF
few,TRBV5-1,NA,15,TRBJ2-1,TGCGCCAGCAGCGCGGACCCCAGTGGAGGGTCTGAGCAGTTCTTC,CASSADPSGGSEQFF
few,TRBV7-2,NA,16,TRBJ2-5,TGTGCCAGCAGCTTAAGGGCGGGTACAGCCAGGCAGACCCAGTACTTC,CASSLRAGTARQTQYF
few,TRBV10-2,NA,13,TRBJ2-2,TGCGCCAGCATAAAGAGAAACACCGGGGAGCTGTTTTTT,CASIKRNTGELFF
few,TRBV7-8,NA,15,TRBJ2-5,TGTGCCAGCAGCCCAGAGCTTGGGACCAAAGAGACCCAGTACTTC,CASSPELGTKETQYF
NA,TRBV3-1,NA,14,TRBJ1-5,TGTGCCAGCAGCCAAGTCGGGGTGAGCCAGCCCCAGCATTTT,CASSQVGVSQPQHF
NA,TRBV4-3,NA,15,TRBJ1-2,TGCGCCAGCAGCCAAGTTTTCGGCGGGAACTATGGCTACACCTTC,CASSQVFGGNYGYTF
few,TRBV5-5,NA,14,TRBJ2-5,TGTGCCAGCAGCTTGCGGTGGGGGCTAGAGACCCAGTACTTC,CASSLRWGLETQYF
NA,TRBV18,NA,12,TRBJ2-7,TGTGCCAGCTCACCCGGCGTCCAACCCCAGTACTTC,CASSPGVQPQYF
NA,TRBV3-1,NA,15,TRBJ2-3,TGTGCCAGCAGCCAAGTCGGGTTATCTTGGAATACGCAGTATTTT,CASSQVGLSWNTQYF
NA,TRBV5-1,NA,14,TRBJ2-5,TGCGCCAGCAGCTTGCCAGGGGCCCAAGAGACCCAGTACTTC,CASSLPGAQETQYF
few,TRBV6-1,NA,14,TRBJ1-5,TGTGCCAGCAGTGAACTGTTGGGCAATCAGCCCCAGCATTTT,CASSELLGNQPQHF
many,TRBV18,NA,12,TRBJ2-5,TGTGCCAGCTCACCAGGGATGCAGACCCAGTACTTC,CASSPGMQTQYF
few,TRBV28,NA,13,TRBJ2-7,TGTGCCTCCGGCGAGACTAGTACCTACGAGCAGTACTTC,CASGETSTYEQYF
many,TRBV4-1,TRBD1,16,TRBJ1-2,TGCGCCAGCAGCCAAGGAGCGGACAGGGCGACCTATGGCTACACCTTC,CASSQGADRATYGYTF
NA,TRBV30,NA,14,TRBJ2-7,TGTGCCTGGAGTATGGACAGTGGGTCCTACGAGCAGTACTTC,CAWSMDSGSYEQYF
NA,TRBV20-1,TRBD1,17,TRBJ1-5,TGCAGTGCTCGAGCTCCGGGACAGGGGATGGGCAATCAGCCCCAGCATTTT,CSARAPGQGMGNQPQHF
NA,TRBV7-2,TRBD2,17,TRBJ2-1,TGTGCCAGCAGCTTTAACTACCTCGGGACTAGGGGGGATGAGCAGTTCTTC,CASSFNYLGTRGDEQFF
few,TRBV20-1,NA,13,TRBJ1-5,TGCAGTGCTTCAGGAGTTGGCAATCAGCCCCAGCATTTT,CSASGVGNQPQHF
few,TRBV4-1,TRBD2,16,TRBJ2-7,TGCGCCAGCAGCCGAATCGGGACTAGCGGCTCCTACGAGCAGTACTTC,CASSRIGTSGSYEQYF
NA,TRBV6-5,NA,14,TRBJ2-7,TGTGCCAGCAGTTACTCGCCGGACTATTACGAGCAGTACTTC,CASSYSPDYYEQYF
NA,TRBV29-1,NA,13,TRBJ1-4,TGCAGCGGCTCACAGGGAGCTAATGAAAAACTGTTTTTT,CSGSQGANEKLFF
few,TRBV5-1,NA,14,TRBJ2-1,TGCGCCAGCAAGAGGCTATCTCCGGTCGATGAGCAGTTCTTC,CASKRLSPVDEQFF
NA,TRBV11-2,TRBD1,15,TRBJ1-2,TGTGCCAGCAGCGTTAACAGGGGGCTCTTCTATGGCTACACCTTC,CASSVNRGLFYGYTF
NA,TRBV20-1,TRBD1,17,TRBJ2-7,TGCAGTGCGGGTTTCCACGGGACAGGTAGGCTCTCCTACGAGCAGTACTTC,CSAGFHGTGRLSYEQYF